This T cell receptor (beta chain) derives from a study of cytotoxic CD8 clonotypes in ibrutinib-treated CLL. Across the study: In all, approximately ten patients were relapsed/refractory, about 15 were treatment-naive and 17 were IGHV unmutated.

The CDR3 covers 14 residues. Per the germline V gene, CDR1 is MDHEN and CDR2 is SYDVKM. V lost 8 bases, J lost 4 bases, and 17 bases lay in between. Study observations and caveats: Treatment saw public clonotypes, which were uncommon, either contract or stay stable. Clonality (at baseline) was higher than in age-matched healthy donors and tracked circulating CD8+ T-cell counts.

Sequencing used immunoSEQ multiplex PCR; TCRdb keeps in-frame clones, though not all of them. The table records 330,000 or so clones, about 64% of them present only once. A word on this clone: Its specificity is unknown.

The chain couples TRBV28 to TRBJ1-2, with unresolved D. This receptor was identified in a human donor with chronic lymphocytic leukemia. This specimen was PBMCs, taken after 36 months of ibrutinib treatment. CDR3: CASGQEGRRYGYTF. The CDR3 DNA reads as TGTGCCAGCGGCCAGGAGGGCAGGCGCTATGGCTACACCTTC.